This record covers a single T cell receptor beta chain. The antigen remains unidentified. The CDR3 is 13 amino acids. Trimming took 3 bases from V and 10 from J; bases not matched to a gene: 9. The V gene's germline CDR1 is SGDLS and CDR2 YYNGEE. Expressed TCRB transcripts were sequenced because the entire RNA isolate underwent reverse transcription. Sequencing was performed with immunoSEQ multiplex PCR; in TCRdb, only in-frame clones are kept and a portion is missing. The table records around 400,000 clones, approximately 12% of them present only once. These data are taken from a study of beta chain features in type 1 diabetes. Study observations and caveats: Patients showed naive, central memory and Treg TCRB repertoires that appeared more similar than those of healthy donors. For Type 1 diabetes patients, all four CD4+ subsets carried TCRB CDR3s that were moderately but significantly shorter. High TCR expression in some cells could lead to their over-representation in cDNA sequencing.

V gene TRBV9 combines with J gene TRBJ1-1, with TRBD1 matching over 7 bases. Sequenced input: naive CD4+ T cells from blood. This clonotype was obtained from a man aged 18-30 years in good health. CDR3 residues: CASSADRDRVAFF. The CDR3 DNA follows: TGTGCCAGCAGCGCCGACAGGGATAGGGTAGCTTTCTTT.